One T cell receptor (beta chain) is described in this entry. Sequencing was performed with immunoSEQ multiplex PCR; in TCRdb, only in-frame clones are kept and a portion is missing. Counted here are 85,000 to 100,000 clones, more than 70% occurring once; the ten biggest clones make up 4.5% to 5.5%. Germline assignment: CDR1 SGHRS and CDR2 YFSETQ. The V gene end was trimmed by 0 bases and the J gene end by 10 bases; junction bases not matched to a gene: 3. This CDR3 region has 15 residues. This specimen belongs to a study of glioma-infiltrating T cells after dendritic cell vaccination. About the study: Dendritic cell vaccination trial patients had either newly diagnosed or recurrent glioblastoma.

Stated time point: after dendritic cell vaccination, including at tumor progression/relapse. PBMC sampling occurred before vaccination, two weeks after the third dose, and at progression. The sequencing here drew on blood, taken after dendritic cell vaccination. This TCR was recovered from a human donor with glioblastoma. This chain uses TRBV5-1 with TRBJ1-6; 11 bases fit TRBD1. CDR3 sequence (DNA): TGCGCCAGCAGCTTGGCGGGACAGGGGGGATCACCCCTCCACTTT. It specifies CASSLAGQGGSPLHF.